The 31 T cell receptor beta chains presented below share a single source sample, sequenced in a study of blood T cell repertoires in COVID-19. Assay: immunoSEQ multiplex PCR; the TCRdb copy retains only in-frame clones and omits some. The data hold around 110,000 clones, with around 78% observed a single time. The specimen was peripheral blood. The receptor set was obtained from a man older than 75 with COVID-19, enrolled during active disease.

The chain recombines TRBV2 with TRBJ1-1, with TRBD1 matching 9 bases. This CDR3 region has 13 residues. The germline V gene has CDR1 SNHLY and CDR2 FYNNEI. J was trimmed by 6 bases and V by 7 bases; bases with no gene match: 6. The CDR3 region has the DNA TGTGCCAGCACGGGACAGGGTTTAGCTGAAGCTTTCTTT. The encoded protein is CASTGQGLAEAFF.

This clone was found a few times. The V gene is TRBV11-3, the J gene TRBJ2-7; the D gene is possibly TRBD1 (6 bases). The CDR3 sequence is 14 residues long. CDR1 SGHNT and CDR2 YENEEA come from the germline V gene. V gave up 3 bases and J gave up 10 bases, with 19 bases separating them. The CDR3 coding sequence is TGTGCCAGCAGCTTCAGGGGTCAGGGTCAAAGACAGTACTTC. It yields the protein CASSFRGQGQRQYF.

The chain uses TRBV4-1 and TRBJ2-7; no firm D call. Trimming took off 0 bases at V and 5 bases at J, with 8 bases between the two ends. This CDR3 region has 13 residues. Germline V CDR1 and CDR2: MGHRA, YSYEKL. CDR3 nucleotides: TGCGCCAGCAGCCAAGACAGAGAGGACGAGCAGTACTTC. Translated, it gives CASSQDREDEQYF.

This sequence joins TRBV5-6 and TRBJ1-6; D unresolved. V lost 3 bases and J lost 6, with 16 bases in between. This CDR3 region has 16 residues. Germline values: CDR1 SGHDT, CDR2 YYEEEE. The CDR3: CASSYSPLGGNSPLHF. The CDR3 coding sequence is TGTGCCAGCAGCTATAGCCCGCTCGGTGGTAATTCACCCCTCCACTTT.

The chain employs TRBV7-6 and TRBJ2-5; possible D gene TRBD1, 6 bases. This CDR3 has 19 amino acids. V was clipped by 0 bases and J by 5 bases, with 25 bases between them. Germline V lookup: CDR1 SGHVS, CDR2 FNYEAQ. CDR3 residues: CASSLADGQPWLGWETQYF. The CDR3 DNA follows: TGTGCCAGCAGCTTAGCGGATGGACAGCCCTGGCTTGGATGGGAGACCCAGTACTTC.

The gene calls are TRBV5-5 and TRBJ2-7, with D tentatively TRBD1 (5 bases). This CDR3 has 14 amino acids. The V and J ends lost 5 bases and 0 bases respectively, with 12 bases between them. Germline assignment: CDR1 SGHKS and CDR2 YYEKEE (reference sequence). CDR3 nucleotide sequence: TGTGCCAGCAGTCTCAGGGCTAGCTCCTACGAGCAGTACTTC. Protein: CASSLRASSYEQYF.

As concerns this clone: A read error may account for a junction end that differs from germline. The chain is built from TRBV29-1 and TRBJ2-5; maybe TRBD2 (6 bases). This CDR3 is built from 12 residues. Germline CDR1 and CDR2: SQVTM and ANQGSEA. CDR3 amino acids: CSVGTPLEAQYF. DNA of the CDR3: TGCAGCGTCGGGACTCCCCTAGAGGCCCAGTACTTC.

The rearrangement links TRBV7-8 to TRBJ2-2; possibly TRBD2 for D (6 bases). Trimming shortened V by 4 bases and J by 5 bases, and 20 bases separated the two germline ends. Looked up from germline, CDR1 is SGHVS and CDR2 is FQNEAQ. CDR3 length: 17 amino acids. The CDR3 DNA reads TGTGCCAGCAGCTCTTCGTATAGCGGCATCTTAACCGGGGAGCTGTTTTTT. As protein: CASSSSYSGILTGELFF.

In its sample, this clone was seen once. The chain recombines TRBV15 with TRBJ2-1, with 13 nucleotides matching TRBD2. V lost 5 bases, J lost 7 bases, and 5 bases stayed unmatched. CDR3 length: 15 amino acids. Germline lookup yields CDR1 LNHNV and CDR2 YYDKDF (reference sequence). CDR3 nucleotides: TGTGCCACCAGCGCGGGACTAGCGGGAAGTAATGAGCAGTTCTTC. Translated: CATSAGLAGSNEQFF.

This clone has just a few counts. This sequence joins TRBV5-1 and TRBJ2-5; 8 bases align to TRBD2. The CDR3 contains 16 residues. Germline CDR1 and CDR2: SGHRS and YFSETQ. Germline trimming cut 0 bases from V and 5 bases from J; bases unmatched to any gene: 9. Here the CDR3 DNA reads TGCGCCAGCAGCTTGGCCCCAGCGGGAGAGGGCGAGACCCAGTACTTC. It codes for CASSLAPAGEGETQYF.

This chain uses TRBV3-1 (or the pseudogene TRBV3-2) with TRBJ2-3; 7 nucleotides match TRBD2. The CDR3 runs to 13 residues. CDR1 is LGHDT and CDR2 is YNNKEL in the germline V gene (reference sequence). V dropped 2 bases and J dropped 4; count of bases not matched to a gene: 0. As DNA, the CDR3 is TGTGCCAGCAGCCAAACTAGCGCAGATACGCAGTATTTT. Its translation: CASSQTSADTQYF.

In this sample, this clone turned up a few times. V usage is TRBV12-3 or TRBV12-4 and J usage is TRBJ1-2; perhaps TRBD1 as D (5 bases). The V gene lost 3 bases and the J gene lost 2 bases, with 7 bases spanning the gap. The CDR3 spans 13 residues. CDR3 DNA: TGTGCCAGCAGTTTTTACAGGAACTATGGCTACACCTTC. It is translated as CASSFYRNYGYTF.

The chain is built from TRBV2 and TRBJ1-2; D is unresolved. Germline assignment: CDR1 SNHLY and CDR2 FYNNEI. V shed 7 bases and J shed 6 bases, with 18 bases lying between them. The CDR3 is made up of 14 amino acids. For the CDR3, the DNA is TGTGCCAGCAAAACACGATATCTTTCTCATGGCTACACCTTC. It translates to CASKTRYLSHGYTF. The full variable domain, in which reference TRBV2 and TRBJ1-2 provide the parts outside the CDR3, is EPEVTQTPSHQVTQMGQEVILRCVPISNHLYFYWYRQILGQKVEFLVSFYNNEISEKSEIFDDQFSVERPDGSNFTLKIRSTKLEDSAMYFCASKTRYLSHGYTFGSGTRLTVV.

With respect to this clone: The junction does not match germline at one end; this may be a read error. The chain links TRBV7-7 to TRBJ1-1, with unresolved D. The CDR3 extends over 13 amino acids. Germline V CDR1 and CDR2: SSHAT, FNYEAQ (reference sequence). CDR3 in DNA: TGTGCTAGCAGCCGGACTTTGAACACTGAAGCTTTCTTT. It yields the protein CASSRTLNTEAFF.

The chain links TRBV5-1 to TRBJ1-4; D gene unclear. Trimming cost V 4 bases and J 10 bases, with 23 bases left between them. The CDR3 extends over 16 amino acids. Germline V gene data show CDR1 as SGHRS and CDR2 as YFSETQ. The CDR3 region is CASSMAGRPGRAKLFF. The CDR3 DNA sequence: TGCGCCAGCAGCATGGCGGGAAGGCCCGGCCGTGCAAAACTGTTTTTT.

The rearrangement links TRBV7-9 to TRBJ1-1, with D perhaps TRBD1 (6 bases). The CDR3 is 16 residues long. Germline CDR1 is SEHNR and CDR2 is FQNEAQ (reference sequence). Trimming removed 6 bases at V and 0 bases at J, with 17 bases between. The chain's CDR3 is CASSGTIVSLNTEAFF. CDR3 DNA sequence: TGTGCCAGCAGTGGGACAATCGTCTCTCTGAACACTGAAGCTTTCTTT.

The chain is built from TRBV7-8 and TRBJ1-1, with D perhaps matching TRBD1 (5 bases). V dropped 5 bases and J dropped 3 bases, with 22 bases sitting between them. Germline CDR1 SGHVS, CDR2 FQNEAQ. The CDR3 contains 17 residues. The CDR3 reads CASSPSAGVLGDTEAFF. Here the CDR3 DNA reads TGTGCCAGCAGCCCCTCCGCGGGGGTCCTCGGGGACACTGAAGCTTTCTTT.

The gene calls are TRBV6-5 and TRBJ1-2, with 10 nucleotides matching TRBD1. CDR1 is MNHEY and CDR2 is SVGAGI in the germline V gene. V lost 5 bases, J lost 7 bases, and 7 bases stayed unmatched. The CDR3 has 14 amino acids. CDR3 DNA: TGTGCCAGCAGTCGGGACAGGGGAATTGGTGGCTACACCTTC. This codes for CASSRDRGIGGYTF.

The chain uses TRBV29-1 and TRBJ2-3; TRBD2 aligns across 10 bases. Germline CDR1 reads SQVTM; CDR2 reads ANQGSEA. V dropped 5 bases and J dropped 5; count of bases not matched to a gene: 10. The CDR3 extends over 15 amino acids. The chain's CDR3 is CSVQGWTSGVDTQYF. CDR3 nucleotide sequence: TGCAGCGTTCAGGGTTGGACTAGCGGAGTAGATACGCAGTATTTT.

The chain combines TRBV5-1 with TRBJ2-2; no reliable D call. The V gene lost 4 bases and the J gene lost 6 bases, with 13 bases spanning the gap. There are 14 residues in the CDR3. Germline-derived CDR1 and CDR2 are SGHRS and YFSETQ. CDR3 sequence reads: CASSTGFISGELFF. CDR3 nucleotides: TGCGCCAGCAGCACCGGTTTTATCTCCGGGGAGCTGTTTTTT.

The DNA of the CDR3 is TGTGCCAGCAGCTTTACAGGAGTCTACGAGCAGTACTTC. Translating gives CASSFTGVYEQYF. The V and J genes are TRBV7-2 and TRBJ2-7; TRBD1 is a possible D gene (5 bases). Trimming left V 3 bases short and J 3 bases short, with 9 bases between. This CDR3 has 13 amino acids. Germline V gene lookup returns CDR1 SGHTA and CDR2 FQGNSA.

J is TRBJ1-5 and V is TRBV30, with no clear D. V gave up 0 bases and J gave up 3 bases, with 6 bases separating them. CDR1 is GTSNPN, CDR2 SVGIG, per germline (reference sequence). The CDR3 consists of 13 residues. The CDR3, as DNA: TGTGCCTGGAGTGTTTATCTCAATCAGCCCCAGCATTTT. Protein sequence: CAWSVYLNQPQHF.

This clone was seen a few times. CDR3 in amino acids: CASSLSSGPSYNEQFF. CDR3 nucleotides: TGTGCCAGCAGTTTATCTAGCGGTCCCTCCTACAATGAGCAGTTCTTC. The V and J genes are TRBV27 and TRBJ2-1; weak D call: TRBD2 (6 bases). This CDR3 is 16 amino acids long. Per germline, CDR1 MNHEY and CDR2 SMNVEV (reference sequence). The ends were cut back, 0 bases at V and 0 bases at J, with 9 bases in the middle.

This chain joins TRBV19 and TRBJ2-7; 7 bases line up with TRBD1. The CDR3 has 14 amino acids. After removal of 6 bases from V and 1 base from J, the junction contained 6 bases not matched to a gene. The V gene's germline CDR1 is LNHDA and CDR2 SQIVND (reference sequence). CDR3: CASRETGPSYEQYF. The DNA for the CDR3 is TGTGCCAGTAGGGAGACAGGGCCATCCTACGAGCAGTACTTC.

The DNA for the CDR3 is TGTGCCAGCAGCTTTGCGGGAGGTGTGCTTGGAAACATTCAGTACTTC. Protein sequence: CASSFAGGVLGNIQYF. J is TRBJ2-4 and V is TRBV11-2, with 8 positions matching TRBD2. J gave up 6 bases and V 3 bases, and 10 bases lay outside the gene matches. This CDR3 contains 16 residues. Per germline, CDR1 SGHAT and CDR2 FQNNGV.

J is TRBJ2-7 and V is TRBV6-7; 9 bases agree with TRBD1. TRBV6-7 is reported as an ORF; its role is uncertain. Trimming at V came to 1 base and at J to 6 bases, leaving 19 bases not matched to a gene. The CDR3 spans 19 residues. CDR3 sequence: CASSYFLPPGQGGSREQYF. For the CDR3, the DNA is TGTGCCAGCAGTTACTTCTTACCCCCGGGACAGGGTGGGTCGCGCGAGCAGTACTTC.

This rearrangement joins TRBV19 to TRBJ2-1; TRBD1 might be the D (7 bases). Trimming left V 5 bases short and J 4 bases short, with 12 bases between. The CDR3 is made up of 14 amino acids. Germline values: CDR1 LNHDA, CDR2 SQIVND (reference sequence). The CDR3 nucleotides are TGTGCCAGTAGTCGACAGGGAGGTTACAATGAGCAGTTCTTC. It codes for CASSRQGGYNEQFF.

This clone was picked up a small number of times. CDR3 coding DNA: TGTGCCAGCAGTTACTCCTCAGGGGGTCCCTACGAGCAGTACTTC. Residues: CASSYSSGGPYEQYF. The genes are TRBV6-5 and TRBJ2-7; the match to TRBD1 covers 7 bases. Looked up from germline, CDR1 is MNHEY and CDR2 is SVGAGI. V lost 0 bases to trimming and J lost 2 bases; unmatched junction nucleotides: 4. This CDR3 comprises 15 residues.

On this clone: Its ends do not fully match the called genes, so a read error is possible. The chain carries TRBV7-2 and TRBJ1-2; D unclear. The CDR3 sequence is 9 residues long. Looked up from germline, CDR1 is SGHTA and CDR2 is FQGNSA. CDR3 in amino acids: CASSLGEFF. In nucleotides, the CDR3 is TGTGCCAGCAGCTTAGGGGAGTTTTTC.

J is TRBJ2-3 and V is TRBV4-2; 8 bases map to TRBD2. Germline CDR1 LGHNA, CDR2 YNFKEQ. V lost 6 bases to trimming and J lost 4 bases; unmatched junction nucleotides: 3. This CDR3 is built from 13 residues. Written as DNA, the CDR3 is TGTGCCAGCAGAGGACTAGCATCAGATACGCAGTATTTT. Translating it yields CASRGLASDTQYF.

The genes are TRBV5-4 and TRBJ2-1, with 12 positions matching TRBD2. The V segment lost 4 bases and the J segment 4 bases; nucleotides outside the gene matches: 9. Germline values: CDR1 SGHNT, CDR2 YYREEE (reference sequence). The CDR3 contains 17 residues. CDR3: CASSRRTSGKYYNEQFF. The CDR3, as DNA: TGTGCCAGCAGCCGTAGGACTAGCGGGAAATATTACAATGAGCAGTTCTTC.